The next 22 T cell receptor beta chains were all read from a single sample in a study of regulatory T cells in long-lasting Graves disease. CDR3-region Arm-PCR and iRepertoire HTBI primers produced the TCR beta libraries. TCRdb reanalysed the multiplex PCR reads using MiXCR and keeps one entry per CDR3 protein. The data show about 430,000 distinct CDR3 sequences, about 15% seen once. Time point indicated: newly diagnosed GD, antithyroid drugs for less than 3 months. TCR sequences were obtained from RNA taken from PBMCs. The sample was also reused in another study, on T cells in Graves' hyperthyroidism and ophthalmopathy.

The sample was peripheral blood mononuclear cells (PBMCs), taken at new diagnosis, from a patient treated with antithyroid drugs. These TCRs come from a woman aged 35 to 49 with Graves disease.

The V and J genes are TRBV19 and TRBJ2-5; D not certain. The germline V gene has CDR1 LNHDA and CDR2 SQIVND (reference sequence). The CDR3 loop spans 14 amino acids. With 3 bases removed from V and 0 bases from J, the gap between germline ends came to 8 bases. The CDR3 spells CASSMRQNQETQYF. The CDR3 nucleotides are TGTGCCAGTAGTATGCGACAAAACCAAGAGACCCAGTACTTC.

V is TRBV20-1 and J is TRBJ2-3; D ambiguous. This CDR3 has 12 residues. Trimming cost V 6 bases and J 4 bases, with 11 bases left between them. CDR1 is DFQATT and CDR2 is SNEGSKA in the germline V gene (reference sequence). The CDR3 loop is CSAIGIADTQYF. CDR3 DNA sequence: TGCAGTGCAATAGGGATTGCAGATACGCAGTATTTT.

This clonotype was counted ten times or more. The CDR3 protein is CASSRGDEYEQYF. The DNA of the CDR3 is TGTGCCAGCAGCCGGGGGGACGAATACGAGCAGTACTTC. The chain links TRBV13 to TRBJ2-7; 7 bases line up with TRBD2. Per the germline V gene, CDR1 is PRHDT and CDR2 is FYEKMQ (reference sequence). The J segment lost 4 bases and the V segment lost 5 bases, leaving 5 bases of the junction unmatched. The CDR3 sequence is 13 residues long.

This clonotype was counted many times. The chain recombines TRBV2 with TRBJ2-2; possible D gene TRBD2, 5 bases. This CDR3 spans 14 amino acids. The germline CDR1 and CDR2 sequences are SNHLY and FYNNEI. The V gene lost 7 bases and the J gene lost 5 bases, with 14 bases spanning the gap. Written as DNA, the CDR3 is TGTGCCAGCAATCTGGTCCGGGAAACCGGGGAGCTGTTTTTT. Protein product: CASNLVRETGELFF.

Remarks on this clonotype: A much larger clone sits a single nucleotide away, making a read error possible. V is TRBV14 and J is TRBJ2-5, with D possibly being TRBD2 (6 bases). The J call is in doubt because the DNA end fits TRBJ2-1 better. Germline assignment: CDR1 SGHDN and CDR2 FVKESK. The CDR3 extends over 16 amino acids. DNA of the CDR3: TGTGCCAGCAGCGTCAACCGGGACTCGCCATTATATGATCAGTTCTTC. It translates to CASSVNRDSPLYDQFF.

In its sample, this clonotype was seen many times. The genes are TRBV11-3 and TRBJ2-3; the match to TRBD2 covers 11 bases. This CDR3 region has 17 residues. Germline V gives CDR1 SGHNT, CDR2 YENEEA. V was clipped by 0 bases and J by 4 bases; unmatched bases: 6. CDR3 DNA: TGTGCCAGCAGCTTAGACGCTAGCGGGAGGAGGTCAGATACGCAGTATTTT. As protein: CASSLDASGRRSDTQYF.

This clonotype showed up many times. The rearrangement joins TRBV19 to TRBJ1-2; maybe TRBD1 (5 bases). V was cut by 6 bases and J by 5 bases, with 13 bases left in between. Per the germline V gene, CDR1 is LNHDA and CDR2 is SQIVND (reference sequence). The CDR3 is 13 amino acids. The CDR3 nucleotides read TGTGCCAGTAGAACCGACAGTGCATATGGCTACACCTTC. Its translation: CASRTDSAYGYTF.

The V and J genes are TRBV5-6 and TRBJ2-5, with TRBD1 matching 9 bases. The germline gives CDR1 SGHDT, CDR2 YYEEEE. After removal of 4 bases from V and 2 bases from J, the junction contained 9 bases not matched to a gene. This CDR3 is built from 16 residues. CDR3 bases: TGTGCCAGCAGCACTCCGGGACAGGGACTTCAAGAGACCCAGTACTTC. This encodes CASSTPGQGLQETQYF.

This clonotype has at least ten counts. The chain couples TRBV2 to TRBJ2-7; 9 bases match TRBD1. CDR1 and CDR2 (germline): SNHLY, FYNNEI. The ends lost 7 bases at V and 7 bases at J; junction bases unmatched: 8. The CDR3 has 13 residues. Here the CDR3 reads CASTTGTGREQYF. CDR3 bases: TGTGCCAGCACCACCGGGACAGGGAGGGAGCAGTACTTC.

The chain uses TRBV11-2 and TRBJ2-5, with 14 bases that match TRBD2. From germline, CDR1 is SGHAT and CDR2 FQNNGV. J gave up 5 bases and V 5 bases, and 13 bases lay outside the gene matches. This CDR3 has 18 amino acids. CDR3 DNA sequence: TGTGCCAGCAGCCCTTCTGGGACTAGCGGGAGTCGGGCGGAGACCCAGTACTTC. Its translation: CASSPSGTSGSRAETQYF.

This clonotype was seen a few times. V and J are TRBV19 and TRBJ2-4, with D perhaps assigned TRBD1 or TRBD2 (6 bases each). The CDR3 is 16 residues long. Trimming cost V 4 bases and J 1 base, with 14 bases left between them. Germline V gene lookup returns CDR1 LNHDA and CDR2 SQIVND (reference sequence). CDR3 bases: TGTGCCAGTAGTAGAGGTTGGGGGGCCGCCAAAAACATTCAGTACTTC. Translated, it gives CASSRGWGAAKNIQYF. Supplemented by reference TRBV19 and TRBJ2-4, the full variable domain reads DGGITQSPKYLFRKEGQNVTLSCEQNLNHDAMYWYRQDPGQGLRLIYYSQIVNDFQKGDIAEGYSVSREKKESFPLTVTSAQKNPTAFYLCASSRGWGAAKNIQYFGAGTRLSVL.

This chain connects TRBV6-1 to TRBJ2-5; TRBD1 matches 8 bases. The CDR3 totals 14 residues. Germline assignment: CDR1 MNHNS and CDR2 SASEGT. The V and J ends lost 7 bases and 5 bases, in that order; junction bases with no gene match: 9. The CDR3 DNA reads as TGTGCCAGCATCAAACAGGGGGTTGAGGAGACCCAGTACTTC. Translated, it gives CASIKQGVEETQYF.

This clonotype was recorded many times. The chain is built from TRBV28 and TRBJ2-7, with D perhaps matching TRBD2 (6 bases). Germline CDR1 is MDHEN and CDR2 is SYDVKM. The CDR3 spans 14 residues. Trimming took 5 bases from V and 0 from J, leaving 11 bases between them. The CDR3 region is CASSIAVRSYEQYF. The DNA for the CDR3 is TGTGCCAGCAGTATAGCGGTCCGCTCCTACGAGCAGTACTTC.

The sample holds a few counts of this clonotype. The rearrangement links TRBV5-1 to TRBJ2-3, with 10 bases identical to TRBD2. After removal of 4 bases from V and 7 bases from J, the junction contained 12 bases not matched to a gene. CDR3 length: 16 residues. CDR1 and CDR2 from the germline V gene are SGHRS and YFSETQ. The CDR3 sequence is CASSQISGRPSNTQYF. The CDR3 nucleotides are TGCGCCAGCAGCCAGATTAGCGGGAGGCCCTCCAATACGCAGTATTTT.

This clonotype was recorded at least ten times. The CDR3 DNA reads as TGCGCCAGCGCCCAACCGGACAGGGTTATTTCCGAGCAGTACTTC. Translated: CASAQPDRVISEQYF. The gene calls are TRBV5-1 and TRBJ2-7; 8 nucleotides line up with TRBD1. This CDR3 contains 15 residues. CDR1 and CDR2 from the germline V gene are SGHRS and YFSETQ. V lost 7 bases and J lost 6; bases outside the gene matches: 15.

This clonotype was seen more than once but under ten times. The rearrangement uses TRBV20-1 and TRBJ1-1, with D hard to call. Trimming took off 3 bases at V and 0 bases at J, with 8 bases between the two ends. CDR3 length: 13 amino acids. Looked up from germline, CDR1 is DFQATT and CDR2 is SNEGSKA (reference sequence). CDR3 in amino acids: CSARGTVNTEAFF. Here the CDR3 DNA reads TGCAGTGCTAGGGGTACGGTGAACACTGAAGCTTTCTTT.

This clonotype was recorded at least ten times. The genes are TRBV7-8 and TRBJ1-1; 10 bases fit TRBD1. V shed 4 bases and J 4 bases; nucleotides not matched to a gene: 3. Germline CDR1 is SGHVS and CDR2 is FQNEAQ. The CDR3 length is 14 residues. The CDR3 is CASSSRQGATEAFF. The CDR3 coding sequence is TGTGCCAGCAGCTCACGACAGGGGGCCACTGAAGCTTTCTTT. The full variable domain, with the rest looked up from reference TRBV7-8 and TRBJ1-1, is GAGVSQSPRYKVAKRGQDVALRCDPISGHVSLFWYQQALGQGPEFLTYFQNEAQLDKSGLPSDRFFAERPEGSVSTLKIQRTQQEDSAVYLCASSSRQGATEAFFGQGTRLTVV.

This clonotype was picked up a small number of times. The rearrangement uses TRBV9 and TRBJ1-2; TRBD1 might be the D (5 bases). CDR3 length: 13 amino acids. V lost 6 bases and J 8 bases, leaving 17 bases between the germline ends. Per germline, CDR1 SGDLS and CDR2 YYNGEE. CDR3 amino acids: CASTGTYHGGYTF. In nucleotides, the CDR3 is TGTGCCAGCACCGGGACCTACCACGGGGGCTACACCTTC.

In its sample, this clonotype was seen many times. V usage is TRBV20-1 and J usage is TRBJ1-1; TRBD1 is a possible D gene (6 bases). Germline V gene lookup returns CDR1 DFQATT and CDR2 SNEGSKA (reference sequence). The V and J ends lost 0 bases and 2 bases respectively, with 10 bases between them. This CDR3 is 14 amino acids long. The CDR3 region is CSARDTGFNTEAFF. The CDR3 DNA is TGCAGTGCTAGAGATACAGGGTTTAACACTGAAGCTTTCTTT.

This chain uses TRBV3-1 with TRBJ1-4; 7 nucleotides align to TRBD1. The CDR3 sequence is 17 residues long. The junction had 5 bases not matched to a gene; V was cut back by 1 base and J by 0 bases. Germline V gene data show CDR1 as LGHDT and CDR2 as YNNKEL (reference sequence). The CDR3, as DNA: TGTGCCAGCAGCCAAGGAGGGACAGCTACAACTAATGAAAAACTGTTTTTT. This translates into CASSQGGTATTNEKLFF. Looking up the rest from reference TRBV3-1 and TRBJ1-4 gives the full variable domain: DTAVSQTPKYLVTQMGNDKSIKCEQNLGHDTMYWYKQDSKKFLKIMFSYNNKELIINETVPNRFSPKSPDKAHLNLHINSLELGDSAVYFCASSQGGTATTNEKLFFGSGTQLSVL.

The genes are TRBV6-1 and TRBJ2-1; D could derive from TRBD1 or TRBD2 (5 bases each). Trimming shortened V by 5 bases and J by 4 bases, and 9 bases separated the two germline ends. CDR1 MNHNS and CDR2 SASEGT come from the germline V gene. The length of the CDR3 is 13 residues. CDR3 nucleotide sequence: TGTGCCAGCAGTCGGGACGAATACAATGAGCAGTTCTTC. Its translation is CASSRDEYNEQFF.

This clonotype has ten or more counts. This rearrangement joins TRBV18 to TRBJ2-3; D call uncertain. Trimming pared 1 base from V and 4 bases from J, leaving 6 bases between. Germline assignment: CDR1 KGHSH and CDR2 LQKENI. This CDR3 has 13 amino acids. CDR3 loop: CASSPQSADTQYF. The CDR3 DNA reads TGTGCCAGCTCACCACAGAGCGCAGATACGCAGTATTTT.